This TCR beta chain was recovered during a study of radiation and T cells in renal cell carcinoma. The overall study: Nephrectomy followed 15 Gy stereotactic body radiation by 4 weeks. Whole-study results and caveats: In blood, top tumor clones expanded by 2 weeks, shrinking by 4.

Sequencing was performed with immunoSEQ multiplex PCR; in TCRdb, only in-frame clones are kept and a portion is missing. The sample shows some 60,000 clones, around three quarters of them seen only once. Specified time point: blood 2 weeks post-SBRT. Stated treatment: 15 Gy SBRT to primary tumor, nephrectomy 4 weeks later. Serial blood draws occurred at baseline and 2 and 4 weeks post-SBRT. The germline V gene has CDR1 SGHRS and CDR2 YFSETQ. This CDR3 is 15 amino acids long. Losses at the gene ends were 3 bases for V and 1 base for J; bases not matched to a gene: 3. This clone was picked up a small number of times. Its target is unknown. The same CDR3 arises from other DNA sequences in this sample as well.

The chain combines TRBV5-1 with TRBJ2-1; 8 nucleotides line up with TRBD1. The receptor's source is a man aged 55-75 years with renal cell carcinoma. This material consisted of blood, taken from a patient whose treatment included radiotherapy and nephrectomy. CDR3 loop: CASSSGQGSYNEQFF. CDR3 nucleotides: TGCGCCAGCAGCTCTGGACAGGGATCCTACAATGAGCAGTTCTTC.